The TCR beta chain under discussion was sequenced for a study of identical twins. The study, taken as a whole, reports: In cord blood, abundant beta clonotypes had fewer insertions; memory showed no trend.

Through template switching, a universal primer site was introduced, and the cDNA contained unique molecular identifiers. TCRdb reprocessed the 5' RACE reads with MiXCR, giving one entry per CDR3 protein. The repertoire holds 200,000 to 250,000 distinct CDR3 sequences, with about 7.5% as singletons. There were only healthy Caucasians among the donors. In regard to this clonotype: What it binds is unknown.

This same sample was also taken into another study, of yellow fever vaccine responses in identical twins.

The source material was memory (CD45RO+) T cells sorted from blood. The receptor was isolated from a woman between 18 and 30 years old in good health.

The CDR3 DNA sequence: TGTGCCAGCAGTGTTCGACAGCCACAAGAGACCCAGTACTTC. Its protein is CASSVRQPQETQYF. The rearrangement joins TRBV6-1 to TRBJ2-5; D may be TRBD1 (5 bases). This CDR3 has 14 amino acids. Trimming pared 4 bases from V and 2 bases from J, leaving 11 bases between. Germline CDR1 and CDR2: MNHNS and SASEGT.